The clone carrying this TCR beta chain appeared a single time. What it recognizes is unknown. This specimen comes from a study of a mutant IDH1 vaccine in newly diagnosed glioma. Study details: Patients began vaccination 4-6 weeks after radiotherapy alone, or with temozolomide cycles. Treated patients had a mean age of roughly 39 years and an approximately 62% male, approximately 38% female split. The therapy given earlier, which was standard therapy, consisted of radiotherapy, temozolomide, or both, and most of the patients received both.

Sample time point: week 35, safety follow-up. In every dose of vaccine, 300 ug of mutant IDH1 20-mer peptide was given alongside topical imiquimod. This table comes from immunoSEQ multiplex PCR, and its TCRdb copy is limited to in-frame clones, with some not included. This table holds roughly 32,000 clones, about 80% found once. General study points: The authors found pseudoprogression apparently unrelated to changes in top peripheral T cell clonotypes.

The germline CDR1 and CDR2 sequences are GTSNPN and SVGIG (reference sequence). V was pared by 3 bases and J by 3 bases, with 12 bases between. The CDR3 sequence is 14 residues long. The chain employs TRBV30 and TRBJ1-5; D is unclear. The source was PBMCs, collected from a glioma patient whose treatment included an IDH1 peptide vaccine. This TCR came from a man aged 35-49 years with glioma. Some clones in this sample may be carry-over from other donors' samples. The CDR3 spells CAWSGRQHNQPQHF. The CDR3 DNA reads as TGTGCCTGGAGCGGGAGGCAGCACAATCAGCCCCAGCATTTT.